The clone carrying this T cell receptor beta chain appeared a single time. As yet, its antigen is unknown. The CDR3 loop spans 15 amino acids. Germline V gene lookup returns CDR1 WSHSY and CDR2 SAAADI. The junction had 6 bases not matched to a gene; V was cut back by 6 bases and J by 2 bases. Method: immunoSEQ multiplex PCR; TCRdb's copy keeps in-frame clones and lacks some. The data hold roughly 250,000 clones, with more than 85% observed a single time. The sample comes from a study of T cell responses to AZD1222 COVID-19 vaccine. Notes on the study in general: Once two AZD1222 doses were given, Spike-specific TCR breadth and depth went up.

This chain links TRBV10-2 with TRBJ2-3; 9 bases fit TRBD2. Sequenced material: peripheral blood, taken on day 0 of AZD1222 vaccination. The TCR comes from an adult in good health. The CDR3 bases are TGCGCCAGCAGCCCCGCGGGGGGGGTCACAGATACGCAGTATTTT. The encoded protein is CASSPAGGVTDTQYF.